This entry is about one TCR beta chain. Profiling relied on immunoSEQ multiplex PCR, and the TCRdb table lists in-frame clones only, not all of them. The table lists fewer than 350,000 clones, 89% of them singletons, with around 9.5% in the top ten. The CDR3 is 17 amino acids. Germline values: CDR1 LGHNA, CDR2 YSLEER. The J segment lost 2 bases and the V segment lost 4 bases, leaving 11 bases of the junction unmatched. This record comes from a study of blood T cell repertoires in COVID-19. Study details: Samples taken during acute and convalescent COVID-19 were collected in the United States, Italy and Spain.

Cohorts were based on clinical histories the participants reported. This receptor was identified in a woman aged 40 to 50 who had recovered from COVID-19. The genes are TRBV4-3 and TRBJ2-7; 10 bases line up with TRBD1. Sequencing was done on a sample of PBMCs or T cells enriched from blood (not recorded which). The CDR3 nucleotides are TGCGCCAGCAGCCGGAGTCTACCGGGACAGGGGACCTACGAGCAGTACTTC. Amino acid sequence: CASSRSLPGQGTYEQYF.